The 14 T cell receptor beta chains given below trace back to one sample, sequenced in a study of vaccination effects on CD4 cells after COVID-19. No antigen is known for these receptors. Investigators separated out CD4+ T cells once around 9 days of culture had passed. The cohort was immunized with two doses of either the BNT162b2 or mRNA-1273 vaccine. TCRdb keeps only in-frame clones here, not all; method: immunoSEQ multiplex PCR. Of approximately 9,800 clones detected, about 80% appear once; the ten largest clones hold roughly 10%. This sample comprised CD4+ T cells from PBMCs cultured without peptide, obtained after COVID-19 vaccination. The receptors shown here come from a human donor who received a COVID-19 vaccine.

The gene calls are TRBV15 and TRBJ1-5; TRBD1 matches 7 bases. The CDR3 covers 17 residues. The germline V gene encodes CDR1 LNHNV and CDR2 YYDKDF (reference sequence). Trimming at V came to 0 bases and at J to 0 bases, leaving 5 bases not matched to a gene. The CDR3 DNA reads TGTGCCACCAGCAGAGACCTTACAGGGGCTAGCAATCAGCCCCAGCATTTT. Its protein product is CATSRDLTGASNQPQHF.

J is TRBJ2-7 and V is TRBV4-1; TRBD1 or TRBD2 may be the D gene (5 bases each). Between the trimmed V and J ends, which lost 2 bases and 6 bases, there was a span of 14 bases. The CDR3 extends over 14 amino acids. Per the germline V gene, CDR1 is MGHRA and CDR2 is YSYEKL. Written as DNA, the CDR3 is TGCGCCAGCAGCCAACCCGGGACCAAGAGCGAGCAGTACTTC. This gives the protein CASSQPGTKSEQYF.

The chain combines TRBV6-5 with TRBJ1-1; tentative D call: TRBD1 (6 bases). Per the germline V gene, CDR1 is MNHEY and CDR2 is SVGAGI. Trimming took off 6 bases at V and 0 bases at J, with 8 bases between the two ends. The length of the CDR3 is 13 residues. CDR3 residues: CASRDRMNTEAFF. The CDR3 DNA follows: TGTGCCAGCAGGGACAGAATGAACACTGAAGCTTTCTTT.

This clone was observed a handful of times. The CDR3 DNA sequence: TGCGCCAGCAGCCAAGGTCCCGGGAGGGGGAAAAAAAATCAGCCCCAGCATTTT. The encoded protein is CASSQGPGRGKKNQPQHF. The chain is built from TRBV4-1 and TRBJ1-5; D is possibly TRBD1 (6 bases). The germline V gene encodes CDR1 MGHRA and CDR2 YSYEKL. This CDR3 has 18 amino acids. Trimming removed 1 base from V and 4 bases from J, with 20 bases in between.

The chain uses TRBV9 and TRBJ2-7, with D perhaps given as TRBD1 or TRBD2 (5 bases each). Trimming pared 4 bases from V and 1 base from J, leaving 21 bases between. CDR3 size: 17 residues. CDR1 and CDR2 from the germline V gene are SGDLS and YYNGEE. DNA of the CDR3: TGTGCCAGCAGCTTCAGCCGGGACCCCTATGGGTCCTACGAGCAGTACTTC. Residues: CASSFSRDPYGSYEQYF.

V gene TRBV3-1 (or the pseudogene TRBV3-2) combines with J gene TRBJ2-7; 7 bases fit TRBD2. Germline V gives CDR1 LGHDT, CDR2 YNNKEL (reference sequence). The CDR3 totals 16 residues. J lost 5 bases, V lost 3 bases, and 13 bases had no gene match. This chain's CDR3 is CASSHGTTLIGNEQYF. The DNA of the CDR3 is TGTGCCAGCAGCCATGGGACTACTCTAATCGGTAACGAGCAGTACTTC.

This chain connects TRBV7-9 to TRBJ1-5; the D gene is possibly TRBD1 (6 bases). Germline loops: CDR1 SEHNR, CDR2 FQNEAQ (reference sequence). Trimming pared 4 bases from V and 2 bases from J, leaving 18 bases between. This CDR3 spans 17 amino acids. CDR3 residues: CASSSTALGGGNQPQHF. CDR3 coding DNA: TGTGCCAGCAGCTCCACGGCCCTAGGGGGAGGCAATCAGCCCCAGCATTTT.

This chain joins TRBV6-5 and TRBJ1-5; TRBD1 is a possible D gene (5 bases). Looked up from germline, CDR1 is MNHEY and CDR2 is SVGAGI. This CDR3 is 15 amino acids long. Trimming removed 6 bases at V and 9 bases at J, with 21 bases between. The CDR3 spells CASSLGGAILRPQHF. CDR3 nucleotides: TGTGCCAGCAGCTTGGGAGGGGCGATCCTGCGGCCCCAGCATTTT.

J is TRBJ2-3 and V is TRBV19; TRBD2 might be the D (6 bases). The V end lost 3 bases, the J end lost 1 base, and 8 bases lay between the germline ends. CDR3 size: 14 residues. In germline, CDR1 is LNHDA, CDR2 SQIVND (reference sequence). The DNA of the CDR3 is TGTGCCAGTAGTATGCGGGACCGCACAGATACGCAGTATTTT. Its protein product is CASSMRDRTDTQYF. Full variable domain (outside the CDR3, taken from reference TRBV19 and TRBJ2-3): DGGITQSPKYLFRKEGQNVTLSCEQNLNHDAMYWYRQDPGQGLRLIYYSQIVNDFQKGDIAEGYSVSREKKESFPLTVTSAQKNPTAFYLCASSMRDRTDTQYFGPGTRLTVL.

DNA for the CDR3: TGTGCCAGTAGAACCGGGGCAGGGGGTTCCTACGAGCAGTACTTC. Translation gives CASRTGAGGSYEQYF. The rearrangement links TRBV19 to TRBJ2-7, with 7 bases aligning to TRBD1. V lost 6 bases to trimming and J lost 1 base; unmatched junction nucleotides: 9. The CDR3 has 15 amino acids. In germline, CDR1 is LNHDA, CDR2 SQIVND (reference sequence).

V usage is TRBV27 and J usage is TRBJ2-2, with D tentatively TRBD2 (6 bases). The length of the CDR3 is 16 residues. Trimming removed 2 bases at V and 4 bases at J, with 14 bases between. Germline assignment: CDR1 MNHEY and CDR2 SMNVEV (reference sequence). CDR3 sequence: CASSLNSGGSTGELFF. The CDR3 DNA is TGTGCCAGCAGTTTAAACTCCGGGGGAAGCACCGGGGAGCTGTTTTTT.

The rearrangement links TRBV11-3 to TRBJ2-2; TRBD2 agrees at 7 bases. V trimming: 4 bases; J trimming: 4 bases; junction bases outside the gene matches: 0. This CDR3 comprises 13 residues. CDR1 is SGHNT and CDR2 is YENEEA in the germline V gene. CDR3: CASSWEGTGELFF. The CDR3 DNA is TGTGCCAGCAGCTGGGAGGGCACCGGGGAGCTGTTTTTT.

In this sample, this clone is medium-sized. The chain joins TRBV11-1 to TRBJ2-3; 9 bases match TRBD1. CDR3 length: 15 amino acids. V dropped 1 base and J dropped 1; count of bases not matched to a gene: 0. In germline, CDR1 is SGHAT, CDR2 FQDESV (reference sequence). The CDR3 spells CASSLGDRGTDTQYF. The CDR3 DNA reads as TGTGCCAGCAGCTTAGGGGACAGGGGCACAGATACGCAGTATTTT. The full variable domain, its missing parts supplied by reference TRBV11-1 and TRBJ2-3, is EAEVAQSPRYKITEKSQAVAFWCDPISGHATLYWYRQILGQGPELLVQFQDESVVDDSQLPKDRFSAERLKGVDSTLKIQPAELGDSAMYLCASSLGDRGTDTQYFGPGTRLTVL.

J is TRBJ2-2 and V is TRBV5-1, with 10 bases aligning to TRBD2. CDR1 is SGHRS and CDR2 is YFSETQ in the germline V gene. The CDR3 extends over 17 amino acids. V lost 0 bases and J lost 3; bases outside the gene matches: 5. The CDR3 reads CASSLGPSGGDTGELFF. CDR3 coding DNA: TGCGCCAGCAGCTTGGGACCGAGCGGGGGGGACACCGGGGAGCTGTTTTTT. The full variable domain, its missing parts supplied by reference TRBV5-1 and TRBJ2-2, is KAGVTQTPRYLIKTRGQQVTLSCSPISGHRSVSWYQQTPGQGLQFLFEYFSETQRNKGNFPGRFSGRQFSNSRSEMNVSTLELGDSALYLCASSLGPSGGDTGELFFGEGSRLTVL.